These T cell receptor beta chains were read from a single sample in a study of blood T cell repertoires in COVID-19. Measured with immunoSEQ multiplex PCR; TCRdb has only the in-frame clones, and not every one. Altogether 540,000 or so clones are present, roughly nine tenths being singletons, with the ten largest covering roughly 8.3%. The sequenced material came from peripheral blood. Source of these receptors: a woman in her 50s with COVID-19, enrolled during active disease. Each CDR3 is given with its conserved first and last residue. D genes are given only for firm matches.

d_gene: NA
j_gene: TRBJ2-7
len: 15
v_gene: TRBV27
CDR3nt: TGTGCCAGCAGTCGAGACAGGAAAGGGACCTACGAGCAGTACTTC
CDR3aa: CASSRDRKGTYEQYF

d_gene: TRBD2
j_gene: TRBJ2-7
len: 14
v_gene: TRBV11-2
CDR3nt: TGTGCCAGCAGCTCGGGCCTCACGGGGGGCGAGCAGTACTTC
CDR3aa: CASSSGLTGGEQYF

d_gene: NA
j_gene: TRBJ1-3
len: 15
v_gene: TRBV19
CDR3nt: TGTGCCAGTAGCACCGGAGGGAGCTCTGGAAACACCATATATTTT
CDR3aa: CASSTGGSSGNTIYF

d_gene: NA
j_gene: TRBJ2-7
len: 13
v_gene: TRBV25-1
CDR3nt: TGTGCCAGACCGCCGGCGCTTTCCCGGGGGCAGTACTTC
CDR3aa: CARPPALSRGQYF

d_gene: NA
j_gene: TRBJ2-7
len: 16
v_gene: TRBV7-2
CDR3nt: TGTGCCAGCAGCTCATCGACCGGGGTACAAGGCCACGAGCAGTACTTC
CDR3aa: CASSSSTGVQGHEQYF

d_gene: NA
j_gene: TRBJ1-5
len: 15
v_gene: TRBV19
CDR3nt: TGTGCCAGTAGTATTGGGTGGGCGGGTAATCAGCCCCAGCATTTT
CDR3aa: CASSIGWAGNQPQHF

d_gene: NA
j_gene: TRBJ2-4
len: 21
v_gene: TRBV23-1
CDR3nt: TGCGCCAGCACCCTCAATTTTCCTAGCCGCCGAGTGAGTGAGGCCAAAAACATTCAGTACTTC
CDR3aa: CASTLNFPSRRVSEAKNIQYF

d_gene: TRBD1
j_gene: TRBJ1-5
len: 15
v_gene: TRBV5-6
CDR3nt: TGTGCCAGCAGCTTGACGACAGGGAACAATCAGCCCCAGCATTTT
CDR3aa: CASSLTTGNNQPQHF

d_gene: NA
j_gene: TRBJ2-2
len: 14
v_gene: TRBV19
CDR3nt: TGTGCCACAAGGACAGAGCCGAACACCGGGGAGCTGTTTTTT
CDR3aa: CATRTEPNTGELFF

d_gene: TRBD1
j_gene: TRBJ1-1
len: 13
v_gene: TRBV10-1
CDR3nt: TGCGCCAGCCAGGGGGCTCGGTCCACTGAAGCTTTCTTT
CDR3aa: CASQGARSTEAFF